A selection of T cell receptor beta chains follows, all from one sample in a study of shared clonotypes between healthy human individuals. Some clones are missing from TCRdb's copy, which holds only in-frame ones; the method was immunoSEQ multiplex PCR. Among approximately 500,000 clones listed, around 73% were seen once. Sequencing was performed on PBMCs. The receptors were gathered from a woman between 40 and 50 years old in good health. Some clones in this sample may be carry-over from other donors' samples. CDR3s include the opening cysteine and the closing phenylalanine or tryptophan. D genes are given only for firm matches. Clone size is shown for a subset of rows, as once, few, many or a class of expanded clone.

j_gene: TRBJ1-4; d_gene: .; v_gene: TRBV18; abundance: .; CDR3aa: CASSPRPQKATNEKLFF; CDR3nt: TGTGCCAGCTCACCACGCCCTCAAAAAGCAACTAATGAAAAACTGTTTTTT
j_gene: TRBJ1-2; d_gene: TRBD1; v_gene: TRBV5-5; abundance: many; CDR3aa: CASSLGQGASYGYTF; CDR3nt: TGTGCCAGCAGCCTCGGACAGGGGGCAAGCTATGGCTACACCTTC
j_gene: TRBJ2-3; d_gene: .; v_gene: TRBV7-9; abundance: .; CDR3aa: CASGSSPDTQYF; CDR3nt: TGTGCCAGCGGCTCAAGTCCAGATACGCAGTATTTT
j_gene: TRBJ2-5; d_gene: TRBD1; v_gene: TRBV28; abundance: .; CDR3aa: CASRGQGGWETQYF; CDR3nt: TGTGCCAGCAGGGGACAGGGAGGTTGGGAGACCCAGTACTTC
j_gene: TRBJ1-4; d_gene: .; v_gene: TRBV5-1; abundance: .; CDR3aa: CASSLSGHEKLFF; CDR3nt: TGCGCCAGCAGCTTAAGTGGGCATGAAAAACTGTTTTTT
j_gene: TRBJ1-2; d_gene: TRBD1; v_gene: TRBV7-3; abundance: .; CDR3aa: CASSLTGTGYYGYTF; CDR3nt: TGTGCCAGCAGCCTTACCGGGACAGGGTACTACGGCTACACCTTC
j_gene: TRBJ2-7; d_gene: TRBD1; v_gene: TRBV30; abundance: .; CDR3aa: CAWSLPGQGFEQYF; CDR3nt: TGTGCCTGGAGTCTCCCGGGACAGGGGTTCGAGCAGTACTTC
j_gene: TRBJ2-7; d_gene: .; v_gene: TRBV28; abundance: .; CDR3aa: CASSLVGSRYEQYF; CDR3nt: TGTGCCAGCAGTTTAGTCGGCAGCCGCTACGAGCAGTACTTC
j_gene: TRBJ1-1; d_gene: .; v_gene: TRBV30; abundance: .; CDR3aa: CAWTTTDGNTEAFF; CDR3nt: TGTGCCTGGACCACGACGGACGGTAACACTGAAGCTTTCTTT
j_gene: TRBJ2-7; d_gene: .; v_gene: TRBV28; abundance: .; CDR3aa: CASRKTGSSYEQYF; CDR3nt: TGTGCCAGCAGAAAAACAGGTTCCTCCTACGAGCAGTACTTC
j_gene: TRBJ2-3; d_gene: .; v_gene: TRBV7-2; abundance: .; CDR3aa: CASSFVTDTQYF; CDR3nt: TGTGCCAGCAGCTTTGTCACAGATACGCAGTATTTT
j_gene: TRBJ2-7; d_gene: .; v_gene: TRBV11-1; abundance: .; CDR3aa: CASSLEVGRYEQYF; CDR3nt: TGTGCCAGCAGCTTAGAAGTAGGGCGCTACGAGCAGTACTTC
j_gene: TRBJ2-1; d_gene: .; v_gene: TRBV5-1; abundance: .; CDR3aa: CASSPEAESYNEQFF; CDR3nt: TGCGCCAGCAGCCCGGAGGCGGAGAGTTACAATGAGCAGTTCTTC
j_gene: TRBJ2-3; d_gene: .; v_gene: TRBV5-1; abundance: .; CDR3aa: CASSLVGPDTQYF; CDR3nt: TGCGCCAGCAGCTTGGTCGGCCCCGATACGCAGTATTTT
j_gene: TRBJ1-2; d_gene: .; v_gene: TRBV28; abundance: .; CDR3aa: CASSKGFWVPEYMGGTF; CDR3nt: TGTGCCAGCAGTAAGGGCTTCTGGGTCCCTGAGTATATGGGAGGCACCTTC
j_gene: TRBJ2-7; d_gene: TRBD2; v_gene: TRBV7-2; abundance: .; CDR3aa: CASSPRAGGPQEQYF; CDR3nt: TGTGCCAGCAGCCCCCGAGCGGGAGGGCCTCAAGAGCAGTACTTC
j_gene: TRBJ2-5; d_gene: .; v_gene: TRBV19; abundance: .; CDR3aa: CASSINLLETQYF; CDR3nt: TGTGCCAGTAGTATAAACCTATTGGAGACCCAGTACTTC
j_gene: TRBJ2-1; d_gene: TRBD2; v_gene: TRBV29-1; abundance: .; CDR3aa: CSVVWTSGPNEQFF; CDR3nt: TGCAGCGTTGTCTGGACTAGCGGGCCCAATGAGCAGTTCTTC
j_gene: TRBJ1-1; d_gene: TRBD1; v_gene: TRBV7-2; abundance: .; CDR3aa: CASSVKGATVSEAFF; CDR3nt: TGTGCCAGCAGCGTGAAGGGGGCGACTGTTTCTGAAGCTTTCTTT
j_gene: TRBJ2-5; d_gene: TRBD2; v_gene: TRBV10-2; abundance: .; CDR3aa: CASSATAGVGETQYF; CDR3nt: TGCGCCAGCAGTGCGACAGCGGGAGTTGGAGAGACCCAGTACTTC
j_gene: TRBJ2-7; d_gene: TRBD1; v_gene: TRBV27; abundance: .; CDR3aa: CASSLTGTGTVYEQYF; CDR3nt: TGTGCCAGCAGTTTAACCGGGACAGGGACGGTCTACGAGCAGTACTTC
j_gene: TRBJ2-3; d_gene: .; v_gene: TRBV7-3; abundance: once; CDR3aa: CASSFGSGRTDTQYF; CDR3nt: TGTGCCAGCAGCTTTGGTAGCGGTCGCACAGATACGCAGTATTTT
j_gene: TRBJ2-2; d_gene: .; v_gene: TRBV19; abundance: .; CDR3aa: CASSIAGQMNTGELFF; CDR3nt: TGTGCCAGTAGTATAGCGGGGCAGATGAACACCGGGGAGCTGTTTTTT
j_gene: TRBJ2-1; d_gene: TRBD2; v_gene: TRBV27; abundance: .; CDR3aa: CASRQLSSGVNEQFF; CDR3nt: TGTGCCAGCAGACAATTGTCTAGCGGGGTCAATGAGCAGTTCTTC
j_gene: TRBJ1-3; d_gene: .; v_gene: TRBV6-5; abundance: once; CDR3aa: CATKSGNTIYF; CDR3nt: TGTGCCACTAAGTCTGGAAACACCATATATTTT
j_gene: TRBJ2-7; d_gene: TRBD2; v_gene: TRBV6-5; abundance: .; CDR3aa: CASSLRGTSGSEQYF; CDR3nt: TGTGCTAGCAGCCTCCGGGGGACTAGCGGGAGCGAGCAGTACTTC
j_gene: TRBJ2-7; d_gene: TRBD1; v_gene: TRBV2; abundance: .; CDR3aa: CASRPPGQVLYEQYF; CDR3nt: TGTGCCAGCAGGCCCCCGGGACAGGTTCTCTACGAGCAGTACTTC
j_gene: TRBJ2-7; d_gene: .; v_gene: TRBV5-6; abundance: .; CDR3aa: CASSLPGHYSYEQYF; CDR3nt: TGTGCCAGCAGCTTGCCGGGACACTACTCCTACGAGCAGTACTTC
j_gene: TRBJ2-3; d_gene: TRBD2; v_gene: TRBV9; abundance: .; CDR3aa: CASSALAGGSDTQYF; CDR3nt: TGTGCCAGCAGCGCTCTAGCGGGAGGTTCAGATACGCAGTATTTT
j_gene: TRBJ1-1; d_gene: .; v_gene: TRBV9; abundance: .; CDR3aa: CASSVDETEAFF; CDR3nt: TGTGCCAGCAGCGTAGATGAGACTGAAGCTTTCTTT
j_gene: TRBJ1-3; d_gene: .; v_gene: TRBV19; abundance: .; CDR3aa: CASSPQWHSGNTIYF; CDR3nt: TGTGCCAGTAGTCCCCAGTGGCACTCTGGAAACACCATATATTTT
j_gene: TRBJ1-3; d_gene: .; v_gene: TRBV30; abundance: .; CDR3aa: CAWSVMGNSGNTIYF; CDR3nt: TGTGCCTGGAGTGTCATGGGGAACTCTGGAAACACCATATATTTT
j_gene: TRBJ2-3; d_gene: .; v_gene: TRBV21-1; abundance: .; CDR3aa: CASSKPPSPRKGTQYF; CDR3nt: TGTGCCAGCAGCAAACCGCCTAGCCCTCGAAAAGGTACGCAGTATTTT
j_gene: TRBJ2-7; d_gene: TRBD2; v_gene: TRBV27; abundance: .; CDR3aa: CASRRAGGRYEQYF; CDR3nt: TGTGCCAGCAGGCGGGCGGGAGGGCGGTACGAGCAGTACTTC
j_gene: TRBJ1-2; d_gene: .; v_gene: TRBV6-1; abundance: .; CDR3aa: CASSEAHSEDPYGYTF; CDR3nt: TGTGCCAGCAGTGAAGCCCATTCAGAGGATCCCTATGGCTACACCTTC
j_gene: TRBJ1-2; d_gene: .; v_gene: TRBV4-3; abundance: once; CDR3aa: CASSPGPGHYGYTF; CDR3nt: TGCGCCAGCAGCCCTGGCCCAGGGCACTATGGCTACACCTTC